These T cell receptor beta chains were read from a single sample in a study of OX40 agonist ivuxolimab in advanced cancers. Libraries were prepared by immunoSEQ multiplex PCR; TCRdb keeps only in-frame clonotypes and omits some of them. The data show around 65,000 clones, nearly 90% seen once. This sample comprised CD4+ or CD8+ T cells sorted from blood, obtained in a trial of the OX40 agonist ivuxolimab. The receptors shown here come from an adult with an advanced solid tumor such as melanoma, head and neck, liver or kidney cancer. Each CDR3 is given without its conserved first and last residue. Size is stated for part of the rows, as once, few or many counts, or as a class when the clone is expanded.

V	J	size	CDR3
TRBV28	TRBJ2-4	-	ASSDTRTLKNIQY
TRBV15	TRBJ2-7	-	ATSRDGGLSYEQY
TRBV30	TRBJ2-3	-	AWSKLAWATQY
TRBV4-3	TRBJ2-7	-	ASSLDLAGRINEQY
TRBV5-4	TRBJ2-3	-	ASSAGLAGRGTDTQY
TRBV6-1	TRBJ1-5	-	ASFPGQSNQPQH
TRBV29-1	TRBJ1-1	few	SGRQGANTEAF
TRBV5-5	TRBJ2-7	-	ASSSSGRTYEQY
TRBV19	TRBJ1-5	-	ASSPLNQPQH
TRBV14	TRBJ2-7	-	ASSPGQGASYEQY
TRBV27	TRBJ1-1	-	ASSSPTGGASTEAF
TRBV6-6	TRBJ1-2	-	ASSYVRADYGYT
TRBV18	TRBJ2-1	-	ASSPVADYNEQF
TRBV7-2	TRBJ1-1	-	ASSSTGGALTEAF
TRBV5-1	TRBJ2-2	-	ASSPQGPGELF
TRBV7-2	TRBJ2-3	few	ASSLGLAGGADTQY
TRBV4-1	TRBJ2-2	-	ASSPGLAGVGTGELF
TRBV4-1	TRBJ2-5	-	ASSQDVSWGGETQY
TRBV10-1	TRBJ2-1	-	ASSEARTSGNHNEQF
TRBV7-9	TRBJ1-1	-	ARDPRSDTENTEAF
TRBV7-9	TRBJ1-2	-	ASTIGQAAGAYGYT
TRBV9	TRBJ2-3	once	ASSLTYQRDTDTQY
TRBV5-6	TRBJ2-7	-	ASSTGLAGDEQY
TRBV7-3	TRBJ2-5	-	ASSLTGAAVETQY
TRBV5-4	TRBJ1-3	-	ASSLGRRNTIY
TRBV6-6	TRBJ1-2	once	ASSRQPNNYGYT
TRBV5-1	TRBJ2-7	-	ASSLELDSYEQY
TRBV11-3	TRBJ2-3	-	ASSPGRGRTDTQY
TRBV21-1	TRBJ1-1	-	ASSNAKGVNTEAF
TRBV6-4	TRBJ2-3	-	ASSDGSGRADSTDTQY
TRBV19	TRBJ1-3	-	ASRESYSGNTIY
TRBV4-2	TRBJ2-7	-	ASSQKGADYEQY
TRBV11-3	TRBJ2-5	-	ASSLGLAGGPETQY
TRBV6-5	TRBJ2-7	-	ASSYGGEQY
TRBV11-3	TRBJ2-7	-	ASSFGGSLSYEQY
TRBV7-6	TRBJ2-5	-	ASKGVAGEGPQETQY
TRBV9	TRBJ2-3	-	ASSVRGERGDTQY
TRBV28	TRBJ1-2	-	ASSKGTANYGYT
TRBV6-5	TRBJ1-1	once	ASSYSRETEAF
TRBV18	TRBJ2-1	-	ASSRLAGVDEQF
TRBV5-1	TRBJ2-7	-	ASSSGLQYEQY
TRBV4-1	TRBJ1-4	-	ASSQDQRGKLF
TRBV7-3	TRBJ2-2	-	ASSLLSASGIGELF
TRBV6-5	TRBJ1-5	-	ASNDPGQPQH
TRBV30	TRBJ2-7	-	AWSQGAMTGEQY
TRBV18	TRBJ2-5	-	ASSPRTLQGGGQETQY
TRBV2	TRBJ1-2	-	ASSEAGTYGYT
TRBV5-1	TRBJ2-7	-	ASSTEGQGRQEQY
TRBV6-5	TRBJ1-5	few	ASSLTGSSNQPQH
TRBV7-2	TRBJ2-5	-	ASSLGAPTSGQETQY
TRBV30	TRBJ2-7	-	AWMAQAYEQY
TRBV7-2	TRBJ2-1	-	ASSLSGLFPYNEQF
TRBV7-3	TRBJ2-5	-	ASSLSPGEDLGTQY